Below, 29 T cell receptor beta chains from the same sample are listed, as sequenced in a study of T cells in Graves' hyperthyroidism and ophthalmopathy. Authors of the study amplified TCR beta CDR3 regions from RNA transcripts. TCR CDR3 underwent first-round RT-PCR with the HTBI primer set. A single record per CDR3 protein comes from TCRdb applying MiXCR to the multiplex PCR reads. Of hundreds of thousands of distinct CDR3 sequences in the sample, about 15% are singletons; the top ten hold 10% to 13%. Specimen: blood. All receptors come from a woman younger than 35 with Graves' hyperthyroidism.

This clonotype showed up just a few times. V and J are TRBV5-1 and TRBJ2-2, with TRBD1 as a possible D gene (5 bases). The CDR3 covers 16 residues. Per the germline V gene, CDR1 is SGHRS and CDR2 is YFSETQ. V was clipped by 0 bases and J by 2 bases, with 11 bases between them. The CDR3 DNA follows: TGCGCCAGCAGCTTGGAGGTGGGGCGAAACACCGGGGAGCTGTTTTTT. Translation: CASSLEVGRNTGELFF.

This clonotype has a handful of counts. This chain uses TRBV14 with TRBJ1-5, with D uncertain. Trimming removed 4 bases at V and 2 bases at J, with 9 bases between. The germline V gene has CDR1 SGHDN and CDR2 FVKESK. The CDR3 runs 14 residues. The CDR3 bases are TGTGCCAGCAGCCGGGGAGGGCGCAATCAGCCCCAGCATTTT. Translating gives CASSRGGRNQPQHF. Drawing the rest from reference TRBV14 and TRBJ1-5, the complete variable domain is EAGVTQFPSHSVIEKGQTVTLRCDPISGHDNLYWYRRVMGKEIKFLLHFVKESKQDESGMPNNRFLAERTGGTYSTLKVQPAELEDSGVYFCASSRGGRNQPQHFGDGTRLSIL.

Many counts were recorded for this clonotype. The V and J genes are TRBV27 and TRBJ2-4; 11 bases map to TRBD2. J lost 7 bases, V lost 6 bases, and 11 bases had no gene match. This CDR3 region has 16 residues. From germline, CDR1 is MNHEY and CDR2 SMNVEV (reference sequence). The CDR3 is CASSPGPVAGGNIQYF. Written as DNA, the CDR3 is TGTGCCAGCAGCCCCGGGCCGGTAGCGGGAGGGAACATTCAGTACTTC.

The chain uses TRBV6-5 and TRBJ1-2, with 7 bases identical to TRBD1. Germline-derived CDR1 and CDR2 are MNHEY and SVGAGI. The CDR3 loop spans 17 amino acids. Trimming took 4 bases from V and 2 from J; bases not matched to a gene: 13. The chain's CDR3 is CASSSSNRGQPNYGYTF. In DNA, the CDR3 is TGTGCCAGCAGTTCCTCGAACCGGGGACAGCCAAACTATGGCTACACCTTC.

V usage is TRBV6-2 or TRBV6-3 and J usage is TRBJ1-3; a weak D match, TRBD1 (6 bases). CDR3 length: 15 amino acids. V was trimmed by 6 bases and J by 0 bases, leaving 12 bases between them. CDR1 is MNHEY, CDR2 SVGEGT, per germline. CDR3 DNA: TGTGCCAGCAGCCCGGGACAAGCCTCTGGAAACACCATATATTTT. Translation: CASSPGQASGNTIYF.

This clonotype showed up many times. This chain connects TRBV27 to TRBJ1-2; D is unresolved. Trimming stripped 6 bases from V and 4 bases from J, with 15 bases between. The CDR3 totals 14 residues. CDR1 MNHEY and CDR2 SMNVEV come from the germline V gene (reference sequence). CDR3 DNA sequence: TGTGCCAGCAGCACACACAGAGTCGGCTATGGCTACACCTTC. It yields the protein CASSTHRVGYGYTF.

This clonotype was counted at least ten times. V and J are TRBV6-6 and TRBJ1-2; TRBD1 agrees at 7 bases. J lost 5 bases, V lost 0 bases, and 3 bases had no gene match. This CDR3 region has 14 residues. Germline V gene data show CDR1 as MNHNY and CDR2 as SVGAGI (reference sequence). Here the CDR3 reads CASSYSQGGYGYTF. In nucleotides, the CDR3 is TGTGCCAGCAGTTACTCTCAGGGGGGGTATGGCTACACCTTC.

This clonotype was observed many times. The chain combines TRBV6-2 or TRBV6-3 with TRBJ1-1; TRBD1 might be the D (6 bases). Trimming removed 6 bases from V and 1 base from J, with 15 bases in between. Germline V gives CDR1 MNHEY, CDR2 SVGEGT. This CDR3 has 15 residues. The CDR3, as DNA: TGTGCCAGCAGGGGACACAATACAGGGAACACTGAAGCTTTCTTT. Protein sequence: CASRGHNTGNTEAFF.

V is TRBV11-2 and J is TRBJ1-1, with 8 bases identical to TRBD1. V lost 4 bases and J lost 6; bases outside the gene matches: 7. The V gene's germline CDR1 is SGHAT and CDR2 FQNNGV. The CDR3 has 14 residues. The CDR3 nucleotides are TGTGCCAGCAGCTACAGGGGGATATTGGCTGAAGCTTTCTTT. This sequence encodes CASSYRGILAEAFF.

This clonotype was seen at least ten times. The rearrangement links TRBV29-1 to TRBJ2-2; TRBD2 agrees at 7 bases. This CDR3 comprises 14 residues. Trimming removed 3 bases from V and 9 bases from J; junction bases left unmatched: 10. In germline, CDR1 is SQVTM, CDR2 ANQGSEA. In DNA, the CDR3 is TGCAGCGTTGATAAGGTTGGGGGGGTTCGGGAGCTGTTTTTT. This encodes CSVDKVGGVRELFF.

This clonotype was recorded a few times. The chain joins TRBV7-9 to TRBJ2-6; TRBD2 is a possible D gene (5 bases). The V end lost 8 bases, the J end lost 0 bases, and 14 bases lay between the germline ends. Germline V lookup: CDR1 SEHNR, CDR2 FQNEAQ (reference sequence). The CDR3 totals 16 residues. The CDR3: CASPRGSSSGANVLTF. CDR3 DNA: TGTGCCAGCCCCCGGGGTTCTAGCTCTGGGGCCAACGTCCTGACTTTC.

This clonotype was counted ten times or more. This chain joins TRBV18 and TRBJ2-5; 8 positions match TRBD1. CDR1 is KGHSH, CDR2 LQKENI, per germline. J was trimmed by 5 bases and V by 3 bases; bases with no gene match: 8. This CDR3 contains 15 residues. CDR3 residues: CASSPKDRERETQYF. DNA for the CDR3: TGTGCCAGCTCACCGAAGGACAGGGAGCGGGAGACCCAGTACTTC.

In this sample, this clonotype turned up once. The rearrangement joins TRBV5-5 to TRBJ2-5; D perhaps matches TRBD1 (6 bases). The CDR3 has 15 residues. Trimming removed 6 bases at V and 1 base at J, with 16 bases between. In germline, CDR1 is SGHKS, CDR2 YYEKEE (reference sequence). The CDR3 DNA reads TGTGCCAGCACCACGACAGGTGCGGTCCAAGAGACCCAGTACTTC. Protein: CASTTTGAVQETQYF.

Many counts were recorded for this clonotype. This chain uses TRBV6-1 with TRBJ2-3; D not certain. V was shortened by 5 bases and J by 3 bases, with 9 bases between the two germline ends. CDR3 length: 13 residues. Germline loops: CDR1 MNHNS, CDR2 SASEGT. Written as DNA, the CDR3 is TGTGCCAGCAGTTCGACCTGGACAGATACGCAGTATTTT. This gives the protein CASSSTWTDTQYF.

This chain connects TRBV10-3 to TRBJ2-1; D possibly uses TRBD1 or TRBD2 (6 bases each). The V end was cut by 2 bases, the J end by 4 bases, with 15 bases between. Germline V lookup: CDR1 ENHRY, CDR2 SYGVKD. The CDR3 runs to 16 residues. The DNA of the CDR3 is TGTGCCATCAGTGAGCCTGCGGGGACAAGTTACAATGAGCAGTTCTTC. Encoded protein: CAISEPAGTSYNEQFF.

This clonotype occurred many times. The J gene is TRBJ1-1, the V gene TRBV20-1, with D possibly TRBD1 on 6 matching bases. The V gene's germline CDR1 is DFQATT and CDR2 SNEGSKA (reference sequence). The CDR3 is 14 amino acids. Trimming shortened V by 4 bases and J by 1 base, and 13 bases separated the two germline ends. CDR3 DNA: TGCAGTGCTACAAGGGGACATCCGAACACTGAAGCTTTCTTT. It is translated as CSATRGHPNTEAFF.

The V call is TRBV7-9, the J call TRBJ1-4; tentative D call: TRBD1 (5 bases). Trimming took 5 bases from V and 5 from J, leaving 12 bases between them. This CDR3 is 14 amino acids long. Per the germline V gene, CDR1 is SEHNR and CDR2 is FQNEAQ (reference sequence). The CDR3: CASSLNGGNEKLFF. CDR3 DNA: TGTGCCAGCAGCCTCAACGGGGGGAATGAAAAACTGTTTTTT.

This clonotype was found many times. V is TRBV7-2 and J is TRBJ1-5; TRBD1 is a possible D gene (5 bases). Trimming stripped 4 bases from V and 3 bases from J, with 13 bases between. Germline V lookup: CDR1 SGHTA, CDR2 FQGNSA. The CDR3 extends over 15 amino acids. Here the CDR3 DNA reads TGTGCCAGCAGCTCCGGACAAACCCTCAATCAGCCCCAGCATTTT. Translated: CASSSGQTLNQPQHF.

This clonotype was seen at least ten times. The rearrangement links TRBV19 to TRBJ1-4; D is perhaps TRBD1 (6 bases). Looked up from germline, CDR1 is LNHDA and CDR2 is SQIVND (reference sequence). The CDR3 length is 11 residues. The V end was cut by 9 bases, the J end by 6 bases, with 8 bases between. The CDR3 bases are TGTGCCAGCGGACAGTATGAAAAACTGTTTTTT. It codes for CASGQYEKLFF.

Here the CDR3 DNA reads TGCGCCAGCAGCCGACTGGCACCGAGCACCGGGGAGCTGTTTTTT. Translated: CASSRLAPSTGELFF. The chain carries TRBV5-1 and TRBJ2-2; no reliable D call. Trimming took off 4 bases at V and 4 bases at J, with 14 bases between the two ends. The CDR3 spans 15 residues. Looked up from germline, CDR1 is SGHRS and CDR2 is YFSETQ.

The rearrangement uses TRBV19 and TRBJ1-3; TRBD1 matches 7 bases. The V and J ends lost 6 bases and 2 bases, in that order; junction bases with no gene match: 7. Germline CDR1 LNHDA, CDR2 SQIVND (reference sequence). The CDR3 is made up of 15 amino acids. Here the CDR3 reads CASSIDREAGNTIYF. CDR3 in DNA: TGTGCCAGTAGCATTGACAGGGAGGCTGGAAACACCATATATTTT. Based on the CDR3 plus reference TRBV19 and TRBJ1-3, the full variable domain is DGGITQSPKYLFRKEGQNVTLSCEQNLNHDAMYWYRQDPGQGLRLIYYSQIVNDFQKGDIAEGYSVSREKKESFPLTVTSAQKNPTAFYLCASSIDREAGNTIYFGEGSWLTVV.

The rearrangement joins TRBV29-1 to TRBJ2-5; 8 bases agree with TRBD2. V gave up 1 base and J gave up 3 bases; unmatched junction bases: 10. The CDR3 contains 16 residues. Germline lookup yields CDR1 SQVTM and CDR2 ANQGSEA. The CDR3 sequence is CSVEGHKREYKETQYF. DNA of the CDR3: TGCAGCGTTGAAGGGCACAAGCGGGAGTACAAAGAGACCCAGTACTTC.

This clonotype was seen ten or more times. Here the CDR3 DNA reads TGTGCCAGCAGCTTAGCTGCTCGACTAGCGGGCCTCCGGAGCTCCTACAATGAGCAGTTCTTC. Translated, it gives CASSLAARLAGLRSSYNEQFF. The V gene is TRBV11-2, the J gene TRBJ2-1; 10 nucleotides match TRBD2. CDR1 SGHAT and CDR2 FQNNGV come from the germline V gene. Germline trimming cut 1 base from V and 0 bases from J; bases unmatched to any gene: 15. This CDR3 spans 21 amino acids.

This clonotype has ten or more counts. The V call is TRBV28, the J call TRBJ2-5; D is uncertain. Germline V gives CDR1 MDHEN, CDR2 SYDVKM. The CDR3 loop spans 16 amino acids. Trimming removed 3 bases at V and 4 bases at J, with 18 bases between. For the CDR3, the DNA is TGTGCCAGCAGTTTTTCGAAATTCAGGCGGCCAGAGACCCAGTACTTC. Amino acids: CASSFSKFRRPETQYF.

The sample holds many counts of this clonotype. This rearrangement joins TRBV4-1 to TRBJ2-7; D unclear. Trimming cost V 2 bases and J 2 bases, with 10 bases left between them. The CDR3 covers 14 residues. Germline V gene data show CDR1 as MGHRA and CDR2 as YSYEKL. The CDR3 bases are TGCGCCAGCAGCCAACCTACCGATACCTACGAGCAGTACTTC. Translated, it gives CASSQPTDTYEQYF.

In its sample, this clonotype was seen many times. The rearrangement uses TRBV20-1 and TRBJ2-5; 9 positions match TRBD2. The V gene's germline CDR1 is DFQATT and CDR2 SNEGSKA (reference sequence). This CDR3 contains 18 residues. V shed 5 bases, J shed 5 bases, and the junction held 21 bases outside the gene matches. CDR3 residues: CSASPTSGVERSRETQYF. The CDR3 bases are TGCAGTGCTTCGCCGACTAGCGGAGTAGAGCGGTCCCGCGAGACCCAGTACTTC.

This clonotype showed up just a few times. This chain uses TRBV10-3 with TRBJ2-5, with 7 bases aligning to TRBD2. The germline gives CDR1 ENHRY, CDR2 SYGVKD. J gave up 13 bases and V 0 bases, and 8 bases lay outside the gene matches. CDR3 length: 13 residues. CDR3 sequence: CAISESREGQAYF. CDR3 coding DNA: TGTGCCATCAGTGAGTCGAGGGAGGGCCAGGCGTACTTC.

In its sample, this clonotype was seen many times. V gene TRBV4-2 combines with J gene TRBJ2-3; perhaps TRBD2 as D (6 bases). Germline lookup yields CDR1 LGHNA and CDR2 YNFKEQ. CDR3 length: 15 amino acids. V was shortened by 7 bases and J by 0 bases, with 14 bases between the two germline ends. CDR3 region: CASTAGLISTDTQYF. The CDR3 DNA reads TGTGCCAGCACGGCGGGATTAATTAGCACAGATACGCAGTATTTT.

The J gene is TRBJ1-2, the V gene TRBV10-3, with TRBD1 identical over 7 bases. Germline trimming cut 8 bases from V and 2 bases from J; bases unmatched to any gene: 8. The CDR3 has 14 amino acids. Germline lookup yields CDR1 ENHRY and CDR2 SYGVKD. This chain's CDR3 is CAIGGGQLNYGYTF. CDR3 DNA: TGTGCCATCGGGGGGGGACAGCTAAACTATGGCTACACCTTC.